These 9 T cell receptor beta chains were all obtained from the same sample, sequenced in a study of blood T cell repertoires in COVID-19. TCRdb's table, derived via immunoSEQ multiplex PCR, lists solely in-frame clones and lacks some. Of 95,000 to 110,000 clones listed, about 89% are singletons. Sequenced material: peripheral blood. Every receptor here comes from a woman in her twenties or thirties with acute or convalescent COVID-19.

V is TRBV4-1 and J is TRBJ1-4, with D unclear. V was cut by 0 bases and J by 8 bases, with 10 bases left in between. The germline gives CDR1 MGHRA, CDR2 YSYEKL. The CDR3 has 14 residues. In nucleotides, the CDR3 is TGCGCCAGCAGCCAAGAACGAACAGAGGAAAAACTGTTTTTT. Translating gives CASSQERTEEKLFF.

The rearrangement links TRBV9 to TRBJ2-3; D perhaps matches TRBD2 (6 bases). The CDR3 loop spans 17 amino acids. V was pared by 3 bases and J by 6 bases, with 23 bases between. Germline V gene sequence: CDR1 SGDLS, CDR2 YYNGEE. CDR3 in DNA: TGTGCCAGCAGCGCACGCCCCCTTTCTAGCGTGTTCGATACGCAGTATTTT. Its protein product is CASSARPLSSVFDTQYF.

This rearrangement joins TRBV30 to TRBJ1-6; 8 positions agree with TRBD1. CDR3 length: 17 amino acids. The junction had 14 bases not matched to a gene; V was cut back by 2 bases and J by 8 bases. Germline V gene data show CDR1 as GTSNPN and CDR2 as SVGIG (reference sequence). CDR3 sequence: CAWSLGRTGSTHSPLHF. DNA for the CDR3: TGTGCCTGGAGTCTTGGGCGGACAGGGAGTACGCATTCACCCCTCCACTTT.

This CDR3 is CASSGIGLAATHSYEQYF. The CDR3, as DNA: TGTGCCAGCAGCGGTATTGGACTAGCGGCCACGCATTCCTACGAGCAGTACTTC. J is TRBJ2-7 and V is TRBV11-3; 10 nucleotides line up with TRBD2. V lost 5 bases to trimming and J lost 1 base; unmatched junction nucleotides: 14. There are 18 residues in the CDR3. The germline CDR1 and CDR2 sequences are SGHNT and YENEEA.

This chain uses TRBV15 with TRBJ2-1; 9 bases map to TRBD2. The trim removed 1 base at V and 1 base at J, leaving 5 bases unmatched. Germline V gene data show CDR1 as LNHNV and CDR2 as YYDKDF (reference sequence). The CDR3 runs to 17 residues. This CDR3 is CATSRAGAGGSYNEQFF. CDR3 nucleotides: TGTGCCACCAGCAGAGCAGGAGCGGGGGGTTCCTACAATGAGCAGTTCTTC.

V gene TRBV7-3 combines with J gene TRBJ1-1; the match to TRBD1 covers 7 bases. The CDR3 loop spans 17 amino acids. CDR1 and CDR2 from the germline V gene are SGHTA and FQGTGA. V was pared by 5 bases and J by 4 bases, with 16 bases of the junction left unmatched. CDR3 protein: CASSPHLEAGGITEAFF. The CDR3 region has the DNA TGTGCCAGCAGCCCCCACCTGGAGGCAGGGGGTATCACTGAAGCTTTCTTT. The whole variable domain, filled in from reference TRBV7-3 and TRBJ1-1, reads GAGVSQTPSNKVTEKGKYVELRCDPISGHTALYWYRQSLGQGPEFLIYFQGTGAADDSGLPNDRFFAVRPEGSVSTLKIQRTERGDSAVYLCASSPHLEAGGITEAFFGQGTRLTVV.

This clone was seen a handful of times. This rearrangement joins TRBV5-4 to TRBJ1-6; D perhaps matches TRBD1 (5 bases). Between the trimmed V and J ends, which lost 0 bases and 10 bases, there was a span of 14 bases. The CDR3 has 15 amino acids. CDR1 and CDR2 (germline): SGHNT, YYREEE (reference sequence). The CDR3 protein is CASSLAGQGSSPLHF. The DNA of the CDR3 is TGTGCCAGCAGCTTGGCCGGGCAGGGTTCGTCACCCCTCCACTTT.

The rearrangement joins TRBV5-1 to TRBJ2-7; D not resolved. With 0 bases removed from V and 2 bases from J, the gap between germline ends came to 9 bases. CDR3 length: 14 residues. Germline V gene sequence: CDR1 SGHRS, CDR2 YFSETQ. Here the CDR3 reads CASSLDISPYEQYF. The CDR3 DNA is TGCGCCAGCAGCTTGGACATTTCACCCTACGAGCAGTACTTC.

This chain connects TRBV29-1 to TRBJ1-5; D is unclear. CDR3 length: 12 residues. Per germline, CDR1 SQVTM and CDR2 ANQGSEA. The V gene lost 5 bases and the J gene lost 0 bases, with 5 bases spanning the gap. The CDR3 is CSVQDSNQPQHF. In DNA form, the CDR3 reads TGCAGCGTTCAGGATAGCAATCAGCCCCAGCATTTT.